Reported below is one T cell receptor beta chain. The material for each subset, its genomic DNA, was split evenly across several immunoSEQ plates. In the authors' methods: Owing to the provision of junction-only sequences devoid of quality scores by immunoSEQ, filtering differed. Produced via immunoSEQ multiplex PCR; TCRdb's table is partial and in-frame only. Clone size and V and J calls were adopted from that table, with D and trimming inferred from the DNA. The sample includes 2,500,000 or so clones, under 95% of them seen just once. The data derive from a study of shared clonotypes between healthy human individuals. V was trimmed by 0 bases and J by 1 base, leaving 10 bases between them. CDR1 is SGDLS, CDR2 YYNGEE, per germline. CDR3 length: 15 residues.

Sequences were obtained from naive CD4+ T cells from PBMCs. Subset noted: CD45RA+ positively selected. The clonotype originates from a man between 18 and 29 years old in good health. Some clones in this sample may be carry-over from other donors' samples. The gene calls are TRBV9 and TRBJ1-2; unclear D gene. The CDR3 reads CASSVVPTVNYGYTF. CDR3 DNA: TGTGCCAGCAGCGTAGTCCCTACCGTTAACTATGGCTACACCTTC.